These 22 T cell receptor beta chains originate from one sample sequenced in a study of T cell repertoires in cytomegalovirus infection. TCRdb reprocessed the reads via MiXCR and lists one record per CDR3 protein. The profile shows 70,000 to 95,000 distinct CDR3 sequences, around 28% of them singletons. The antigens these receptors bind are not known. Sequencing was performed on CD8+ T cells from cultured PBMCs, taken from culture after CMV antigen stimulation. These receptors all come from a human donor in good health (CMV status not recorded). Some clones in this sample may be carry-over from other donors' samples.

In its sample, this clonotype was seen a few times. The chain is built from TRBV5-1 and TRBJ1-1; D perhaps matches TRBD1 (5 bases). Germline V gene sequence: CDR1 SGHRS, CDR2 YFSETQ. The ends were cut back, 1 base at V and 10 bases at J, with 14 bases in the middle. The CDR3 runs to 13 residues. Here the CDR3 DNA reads TGCGCCAGCAGCTTGTGGGGAGTGAGGGGAGCTTTCTTT. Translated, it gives CASSLWGVRGAFF.

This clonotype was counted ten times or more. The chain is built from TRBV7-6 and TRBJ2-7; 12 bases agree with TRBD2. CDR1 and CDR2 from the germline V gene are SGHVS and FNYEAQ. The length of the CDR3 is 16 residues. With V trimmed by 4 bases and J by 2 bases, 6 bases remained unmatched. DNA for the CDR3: TGTGCCAGCAGCTCCCACACTAGCGGGGGGCCCTACGAGCAGTACTTC. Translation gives CASSSHTSGGPYEQYF.

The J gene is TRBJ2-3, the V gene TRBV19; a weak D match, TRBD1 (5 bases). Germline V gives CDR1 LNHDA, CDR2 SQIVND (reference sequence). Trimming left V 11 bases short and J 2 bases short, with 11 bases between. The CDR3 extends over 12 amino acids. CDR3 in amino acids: CARGHNTDTQYF. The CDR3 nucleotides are TGTGCCCGTGGACACAACACAGATACGCAGTATTTT.

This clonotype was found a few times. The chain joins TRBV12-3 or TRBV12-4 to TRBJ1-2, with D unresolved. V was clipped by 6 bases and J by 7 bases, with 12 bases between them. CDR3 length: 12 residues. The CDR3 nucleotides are TGTGCCAGCAGCGAGGAGGCTCTTGGCTACACCTTC. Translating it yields CASSEEALGYTF.

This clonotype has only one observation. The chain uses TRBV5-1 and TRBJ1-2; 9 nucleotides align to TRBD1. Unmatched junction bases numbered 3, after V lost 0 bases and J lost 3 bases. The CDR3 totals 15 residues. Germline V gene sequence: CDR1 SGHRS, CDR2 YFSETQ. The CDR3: CASSLATGGDYGYTF. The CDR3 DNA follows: TGCGCCAGCAGCTTGGCGACAGGGGGTGACTATGGCTACACCTTC. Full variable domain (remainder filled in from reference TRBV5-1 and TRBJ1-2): KAGVTQTPRYLIKTRGQQVTLSCSPISGHRSVSWYQQTPGQGLQFLFEYFSETQRNKGNFPGRFSGRQFSNSRSEMNVSTLELGDSALYLCASSLATGGDYGYTFGSGTRLTVV.

Here the CDR3 reads CASGPQGPDQPQHF. CDR3 DNA: TGTGCCAGCGGGCCTCAGGGGCCGGATCAGCCCCAGCATTTT. This chain uses TRBV27 with TRBJ1-5, with D maybe TRBD1 (6 bases). V was clipped by 8 bases and J by 5 bases, with 16 bases between them. This CDR3 is 14 amino acids long. Germline V gives CDR1 MNHEY, CDR2 SMNVEV (reference sequence).

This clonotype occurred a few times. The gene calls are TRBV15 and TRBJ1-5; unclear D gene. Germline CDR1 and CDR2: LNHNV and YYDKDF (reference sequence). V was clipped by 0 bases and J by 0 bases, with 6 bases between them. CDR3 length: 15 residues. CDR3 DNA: TGTGCCACCAGCAGAGATCTATTTAGCAATCAGCCCCAGCATTTT. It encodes CATSRDLFSNQPQHF.

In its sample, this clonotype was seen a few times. DNA for the CDR3: TGTGCCAGTAGTATCGGGACAGGGCCCCCCTACGAGCAGTACTTC. Its protein is CASSIGTGPPYEQYF. The chain has TRBV19 and TRBJ2-7; 9 bases fit TRBD1. Germline values: CDR1 LNHDA, CDR2 SQIVND (reference sequence). The length of the CDR3 is 15 residues. The V gene end was trimmed by 3 bases and the J gene end by 2 bases; junction bases not matched to a gene: 5. The complete variable domain, with remaining parts taken from reference TRBV19 and TRBJ2-7, reads DGGITQSPKYLFRKEGQNVTLSCEQNLNHDAMYWYRQDPGQGLRLIYYSQIVNDFQKGDIAEGYSVSREKKESFPLTVTSAQKNPTAFYLCASSIGTGPPYEQYFGPGTRLTVT.

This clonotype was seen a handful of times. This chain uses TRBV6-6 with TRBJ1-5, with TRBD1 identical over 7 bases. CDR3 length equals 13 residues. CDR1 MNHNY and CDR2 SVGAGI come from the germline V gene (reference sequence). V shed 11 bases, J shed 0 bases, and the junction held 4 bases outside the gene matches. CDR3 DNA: TGTGCCGGGGGACAGAATAGCAATCAGCCCCAGCATTTT. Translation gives CAGGQNSNQPQHF.

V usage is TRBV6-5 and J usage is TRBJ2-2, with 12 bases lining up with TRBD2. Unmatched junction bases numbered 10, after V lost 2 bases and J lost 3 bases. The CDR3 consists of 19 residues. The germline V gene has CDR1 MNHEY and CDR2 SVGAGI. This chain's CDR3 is CASSYRAGLAGTYTGELFF. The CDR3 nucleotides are TGTGCCAGCAGTTACCGGGCCGGACTAGCGGGGACCTACACCGGGGAGCTGTTTTTT.

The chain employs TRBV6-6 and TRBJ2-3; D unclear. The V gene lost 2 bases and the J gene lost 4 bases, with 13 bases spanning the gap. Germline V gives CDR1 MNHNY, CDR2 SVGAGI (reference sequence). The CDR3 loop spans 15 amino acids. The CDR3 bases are TGTGCCAGCAGTTACCCAGACCAACACCCAGATACGCAGTATTTT. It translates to CASSYPDQHPDTQYF.

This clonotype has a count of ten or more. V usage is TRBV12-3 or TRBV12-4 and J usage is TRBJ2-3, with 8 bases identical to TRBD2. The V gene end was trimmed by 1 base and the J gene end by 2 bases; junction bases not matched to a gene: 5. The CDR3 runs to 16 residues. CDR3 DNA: TGTGCCAGCAGTTTAGGGATAGCGGGGATCACAGATACGCAGTATTTT. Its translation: CASSLGIAGITDTQYF.

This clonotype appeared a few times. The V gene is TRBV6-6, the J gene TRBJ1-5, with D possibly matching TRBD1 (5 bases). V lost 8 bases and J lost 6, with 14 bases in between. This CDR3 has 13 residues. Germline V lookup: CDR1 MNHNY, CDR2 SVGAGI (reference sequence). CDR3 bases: TGTGCCAGCTGTTTGGGGGTGGGTCAGCCCCAGCATTTT. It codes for CASCLGVGQPQHF.

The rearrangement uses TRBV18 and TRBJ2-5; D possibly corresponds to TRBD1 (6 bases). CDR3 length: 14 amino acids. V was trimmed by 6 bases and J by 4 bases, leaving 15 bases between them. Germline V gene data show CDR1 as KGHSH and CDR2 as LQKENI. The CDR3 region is CASSGTNNGETQYF. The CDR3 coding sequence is TGTGCCAGCTCCGGGACAAATAATGGAGAGACCCAGTACTTC.

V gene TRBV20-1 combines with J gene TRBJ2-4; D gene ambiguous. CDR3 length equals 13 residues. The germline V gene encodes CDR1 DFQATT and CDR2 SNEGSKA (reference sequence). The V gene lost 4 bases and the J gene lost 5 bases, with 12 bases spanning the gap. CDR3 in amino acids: CSAIGTLENIQYF. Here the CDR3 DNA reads TGCAGTGCTATAGGAACGCTGGAAAACATTCAGTACTTC.

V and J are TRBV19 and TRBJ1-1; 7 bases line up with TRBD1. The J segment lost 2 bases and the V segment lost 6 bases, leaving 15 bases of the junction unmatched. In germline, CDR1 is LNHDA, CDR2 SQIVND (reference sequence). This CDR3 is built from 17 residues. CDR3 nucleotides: TGTGCCAGTAGCGTTGATCAGTCGAGGGGGCAAAACACTGAAGCTTTCTTT. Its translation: CASSVDQSRGQNTEAFF.

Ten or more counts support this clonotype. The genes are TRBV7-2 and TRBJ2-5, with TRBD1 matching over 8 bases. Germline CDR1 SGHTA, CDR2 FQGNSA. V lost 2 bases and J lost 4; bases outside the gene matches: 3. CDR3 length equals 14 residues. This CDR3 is CASSLNRGLETQYF. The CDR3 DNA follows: TGTGCCAGCAGCTTAAACAGGGGGTTAGAGACCCAGTACTTC.

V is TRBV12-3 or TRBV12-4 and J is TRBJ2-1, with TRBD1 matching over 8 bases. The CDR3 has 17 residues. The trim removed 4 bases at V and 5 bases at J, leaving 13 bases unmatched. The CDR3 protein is CASSSLGQATAHNEQFF. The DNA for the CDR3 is TGTGCCAGCAGTTCGCTGGGACAGGCAACGGCCCACAATGAGCAGTTCTTC.

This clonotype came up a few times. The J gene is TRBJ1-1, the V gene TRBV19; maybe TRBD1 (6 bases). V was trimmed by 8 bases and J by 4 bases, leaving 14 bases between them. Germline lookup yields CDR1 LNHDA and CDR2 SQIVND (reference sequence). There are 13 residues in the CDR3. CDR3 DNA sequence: TGTGCCAGTTCCAGGGGCCCCGCCACTGAAGCTTTCTTT. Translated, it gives CASSRGPATEAFF.

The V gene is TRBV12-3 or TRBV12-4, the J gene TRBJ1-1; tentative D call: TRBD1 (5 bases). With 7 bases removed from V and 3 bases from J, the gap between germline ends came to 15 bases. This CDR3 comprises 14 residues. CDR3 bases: TGTGCCAGCACCTGGGGCCTCCTGGACACTGAAGCTTTCTTT. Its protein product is CASTWGLLDTEAFF.

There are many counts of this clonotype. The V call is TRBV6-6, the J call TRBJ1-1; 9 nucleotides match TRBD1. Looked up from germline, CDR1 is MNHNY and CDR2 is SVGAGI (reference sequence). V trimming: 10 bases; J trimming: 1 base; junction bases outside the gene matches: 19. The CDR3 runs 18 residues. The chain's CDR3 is CATRYIQGAIDSNTEAFF. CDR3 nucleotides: TGTGCCACCCGATATATACAGGGGGCCATAGACTCGAACACTGAAGCTTTCTTT.

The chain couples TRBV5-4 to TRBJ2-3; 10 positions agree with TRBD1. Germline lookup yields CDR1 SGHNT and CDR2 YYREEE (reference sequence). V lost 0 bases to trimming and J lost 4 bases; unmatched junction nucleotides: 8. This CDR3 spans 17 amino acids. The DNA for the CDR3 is TGTGCCAGCAGCTTGGGACAGGGGGCGGGAGTGTCAGATACGCAGTATTTT. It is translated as CASSLGQGAGVSDTQYF.